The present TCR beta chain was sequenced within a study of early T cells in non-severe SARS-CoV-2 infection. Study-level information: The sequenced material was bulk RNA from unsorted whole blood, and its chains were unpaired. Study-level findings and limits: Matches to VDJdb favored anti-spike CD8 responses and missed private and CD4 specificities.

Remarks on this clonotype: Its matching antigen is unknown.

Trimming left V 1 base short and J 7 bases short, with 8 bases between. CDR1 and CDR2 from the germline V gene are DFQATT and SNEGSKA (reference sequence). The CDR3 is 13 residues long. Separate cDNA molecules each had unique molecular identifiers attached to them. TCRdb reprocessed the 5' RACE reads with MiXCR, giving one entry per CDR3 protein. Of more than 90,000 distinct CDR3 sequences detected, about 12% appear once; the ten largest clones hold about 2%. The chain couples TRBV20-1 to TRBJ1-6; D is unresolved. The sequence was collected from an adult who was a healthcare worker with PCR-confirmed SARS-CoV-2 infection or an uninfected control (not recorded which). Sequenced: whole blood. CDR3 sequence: CSARGTANSPLHF. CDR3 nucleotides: TGCAGTGCTAGAGGGACGGCAAATTCACCCCTCCACTTT.